This T cell receptor beta chain is from a study of cytomegalovirus exposure and HLA in healthy donors (TCRdb year 2017). For the wider study: An earlier analysis of approximately 640 of the donors reported 250 to 350 Gb of sequence data and around 110 million unique TCR beta sequences from about 180 million T cells. In addition to the first cohort of roughly 670 subjects, a separate validation cohort of over 90 different subjects was used. A later genetic analysis took genome-wide SNP genotypes for about three fifths of the 666 donors and used that subset as a discovery cohort. In an earlier analysis of 587 of the donors, high-throughput TCR beta sequencing was used to judge whether each TCR beta V gene segment behaved as functional or pseudogenic. An early release covering roughly 580 HLA-typed donors comprised roughly 300 gigabases of sequencing data and 85 million to 100 million unique TCR sequences. Among the roughly 390 genotyped donors, about 83% belonged to the genetic ancestry cluster associated with self-reported Caucasian donors. On average, about 200,000 unique TCR beta nucleotide sequences were sequenced per donor among about 400 genotyped donors of the cohort, with roughly 18% of those sequences being non-productive. A later analysis re-analyzed previously published TCR beta repertoires from 500 to 700 donors and added high-resolution HLA genotyping to study TCR occurrence patterns. HLA typing included class I and class II loci at four-digit resolution. The number of donors typed differed by locus, with roughly 620-630 for A, B, C, DRB1 and DQB1, more than 500 for DQA1, 606 for DPA1, and 450 to 480 for DPB1. High-throughput TCR immunosequencing, statistical association of individual TCRs with disease status, and machine learning were combined to predict cytomegalovirus infection status. The study used immunosequencing to profile the T cell repertoires of several hundred subjects and linked those repertoires to cytomegalovirus serostatus. In the later analysis, no new phenotypic data were used to find candidate immune exposures; instead, reliance was placed on TCR beta sequences and their occurrence across donors. Four or five DR-DQ haplotypes were handled as single units for association and clustering, since linkage in the cohort was strong. The study was designed to test whether signatures of past pathogen exposure could be identified by cataloging public T cell receptors. All discovery cohort repertoires had been generated using a single sequencing platform. Alongside the repertoire data, information on donor age, sex, ethnicity and CMV serostatus was compiled. The full study reports these points: According to a later analysis, TCR association rates differed among HLA loci, with DRB1 alleles showing the most associated TCRs and HLA-C alleles showing the fewest. In a later analysis, most CMV-associated TCR beta chains were found to appear HLA-restricted, with HLA associations seemingly driven largely by CMV exposure. Because HLA typing was missing for some donors at each locus, association tests included only the typed subset. It was suggested by the authors that the approach could potentially be generalized to other disease states and immunological phenotypes. V-gene and J-gene trimming of TCR beta chains was associated with a missense DCLRE1C variant in a later genetic analysis, and the association was replicated in an independent cohort. The earlier analysis of about 600 of the donors excluded 15 to 20 rarely observed V segments, including chromosome 9 orphons, because counts were too low. Compared with the approximately 670-donor mean, donors in an Asian-associated ancestry cluster had fewer N-insertions in productive TCRs, according to a later genetic analysis. In a later analysis, HLA-associated TCR beta chains showed more clonal expansion and lower generation probabilities than non-associated chains that were equally common. Across donors, most TCR sequences were observed very rarely, whereas some public TCRs were present in many individuals. At a false discovery rate of 0.05, a later analysis linked fewer than 20,000 TCR beta sequences to specific HLA alleles. Linkage disequilibrium might explain the correlated functional status among segregating V segments, but an unknown experimental factor could not be ruled out. Assigning TCR associations to individual alleles was difficult when HLA alleles, especially DR and DQ, strongly co-occurred. In the study, roughly 160 TCR beta chains were listed as associated with cytomegalovirus. A later analysis reported that several top co-occurrence clusters appeared linked to parvovirus B19, influenza, CMV and Epstein-Barr virus. Roughly uniform sequencing depth across donors was assumed in presence/absence analyses, although this assumption may not hold. The cohort was sequenced for TCR beta chains only, and without alpha or paired-chain data the features that could be detected were limited. A cluster of highly shared sequence variants was judged likely to represent a technical artifact of the sequencing pipeline. The classifier was reported to diagnose cytomegalovirus status with high specificity and sensitivity in both the original cohort and the validation cohort. A further reported finding was that TCR beta sequences accurately predicted the HLA-A and HLA-B alleles for most subjects in the first cohort. Because the 87-base-pair reads could not distinguish some IMGT-functional V segments, including TRBV6-2 and TRBV6-3, those segments were excluded. The only immune exposure information available for the cohort was CMV serostatus. A few of the identified cytomegalovirus-associated TCR beta chains were confirmed in vitro to be specific for cytomegalovirus antigens. An earlier analysis of approximately 530 of the donors showed that most TCR beta V segments appeared in productive rearrangements either about 87% or about 30% of the time, which broadly matched IMGT annotations.

Libraries were built with the immunoSEQ multiplex PCR assay. A mixture of 60 forward primers for TCR Vbeta segments and 13 reverse primers for TCR Jbeta segments was used in the multiplex PCR. A multiplex PCR assay on genomic DNA amplified the CDR3 region of rearranged TCR beta genes. Amplified TCR beta libraries were sequenced as 87-base-pair reads on the Illumina HiSeq System. The authors' analysis ran thus. Across the roughly 600 repertoires, a later analysis counted some 81 million unique TCR beta chains, around 11 million of which were shared by at least two donors. Raw reads were error-corrected and collapsed into unique sequences by a nearest-neighbor algorithm in which closely related sequences were merged to remove PCR and sequencing errors. To assign V, D and J gene segments, CDR3 sequences were aligned to IMGT reference sequences. For a sequence to be retained, at least a six-nucleotide match to both a V gene segment and a J gene segment was required. Rearrangements were classified as productive when the CDR3 lacked stop codons and remained in frame with V and J, and all other rearrangements were classified as non-productive. CDR3 was defined by IMGT convention, running from the second conserved V-encoded cysteine to the conserved J-encoded phenylalanine. The earlier analysis of about 560 of the donors excluded any sequence lacking an unambiguous match to a single V gene segment. An earlier analysis of 587 of the donors classified V segments as functional when productive rearrangements were above 56.7% and as segregating when the standard deviation between donors was above 5%. A statistical classification framework was built to diagnose cytomegalovirus status from the catalog of TCR beta chain sequences. A later analysis assigned V and J genes by comparing TCR nucleotide sequences with IMGT/GENE-DB human TR gene sequences. In a later analysis, CDR3 sequences and most-parsimonious VDJ recombination scenarios were assigned using the TCRdist pipeline. In a later analysis, every TCR beta chain was defined by the combination of its CDR3 amino acid sequence and its V-gene family, and reads without a unique V-gene family were dropped. A later analysis removed 500 to 600 highly shared, low-generation-probability nucleotide sequences to deal with suspected cross-contamination and a sequencing artifact. For each public chain, a later analysis derived a clonal expansion index from normalized ranks of inferred template counts within each repertoire. A later analysis computed generation probabilities with a VDJ recombination model fitted to out-of-frame rearrangements, and checked the results against IGoR. A later analysis scored TCR-TCR, TCR-HLA and TCR-CMV co-occurrence with hypergeometric tests, applying a repertoire-size bias correction to TCR pairs. To estimate false discovery rates, a later analysis permuted the HLA or CMV assignments 20 times. In a later analysis, co-occurring TCRs were grouped with DBSCAN, and TCRdist sequence similarity was added when clustering was performed within HLA-allele-positive subsets. Co-occurrence clustering excluded repertoires with fewer than 30,000 or more than 120,000 public chains, plus five with anomalous nucleotide sharing. TCRdb's version of the immuneACCESS table is confined to in-frame rearrangements and falls short of the full clone set. An unresolved V gene accounts for under half of the shortfall where checked; the remainder is of unknown origin. The V and J calls and clone size are taken from that table; D and trimming were inferred from the DNA. The sample table records tens of thousands of clones; 35% to 55% of these occur just once. The top ten constitute just under 2% of the sample.

The CDR1 and CDR2 encoded by the germline V gene are SGHDN and FVKESK. Taken from cysteine to phenylalanine, the CDR3 has 14 residues. Here the CDR3 DNA is all that survives: 42 bases in frame from base 1. V sheds 6 bases and J sheds 5 bases, leaving 16 bases between their ends. Regarding this clone: No cognate antigen has been identified for it. No per-base quality is available; no much larger clone lies one base away.

The cohort consisted of 600 or so healthy bone marrow donors. At the time of sampling, all cohort members were nominally healthy, though unrecorded immune exposures were likely present. The donor tested CMV seronegative, placing the donor among the 350 or so seronegative members of the cohort. Every donor gave a peripheral blood sample, and the peripheral blood mononuclear cells from that sample were used for TCR beta sequencing. The Qiagen DNeasy Blood Extraction Kit was used to extract genomic DNA from the blood cell samples. The rearranged segments are TRBV14 and TRBJ2-5; the D segment could be TRBD2, given 5 matching bases. The sequence was obtained from a woman in her 50s in good health and CMV-seronegative. Sequenced: PBMCs. The CDR3 amino acid sequence is: CASRSTGVRETQYF. The DNA reads TGTGCCAGCAGGTCGACCGGGGTTCGGGAGACCCAGTACTTC.